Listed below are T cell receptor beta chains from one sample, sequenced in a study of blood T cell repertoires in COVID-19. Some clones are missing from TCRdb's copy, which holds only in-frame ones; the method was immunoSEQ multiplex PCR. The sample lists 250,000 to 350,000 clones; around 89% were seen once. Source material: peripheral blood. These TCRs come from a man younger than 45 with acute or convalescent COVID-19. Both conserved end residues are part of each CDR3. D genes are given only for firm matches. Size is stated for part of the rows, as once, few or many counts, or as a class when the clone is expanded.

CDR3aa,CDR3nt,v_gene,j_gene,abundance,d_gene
CASSPPAASGRANEQFF,TGTGCCAGCAGCCCGCCCGCGGCTAGCGGGAGGGCAAATGAGCAGTTCTTC,TRBV4-2,TRBJ2-1,-,TRBD2
CASGAGRIVYTF,TGTGCCAGCGGGGCGGGGCGGATCGTCTACACCTTC,TRBV5-8,TRBJ1-2,-,-
CASSSQISTGAAF,TGTGCCAGCAGTTCCCAAATATCAACAGGGGCAGCGTTT,TRBV12-3/TRBV12-4,TRBJ1-1,-,TRBD1
CASSQDWTSSRGSQYF,TGTGCCAGCAGCCAAGATTGGACTAGCTCCCGGGGGTCCCAGTACTTC,TRBV3-1/TRBV3-2,TRBJ2-5,-,TRBD2
CASSLSLGKDTQYF,TGCGCCAGCAGCCTTTCATTGGGCAAAGATACGCAGTATTTT,TRBV4-1,TRBJ2-3,-,-
CASSQRETAFF,TGTGCCAGCAGCCAGAGGGAAACGGCTTTCTTT,TRBV3-1/TRBV3-2,TRBJ1-1,-,-
CASSVSSTDTQYF,TGCGCCAGCAGCGTCTCTAGCACAGATACGCAGTATTTT,TRBV5-1,TRBJ2-3,-,-
CASSLDLNSGANVLTF,TGTGCCAGCAGCTTAGATCTAAACTCTGGGGCCAACGTCCTGACTTTC,TRBV11-2,TRBJ2-6,-,-
CASSYRASQGKLFF,TGTGCCAGTAGCTACCGGGCCTCCCAGGGAAAACTGTTTTTT,TRBV19,TRBJ1-4,-,-
CASSLVSGRGQPQHF,TGTGCCAGCAGCTTAGTATCGGGGAGAGGACAGCCCCAGCATTTT,TRBV11-3,TRBJ1-5,once,-
CASRPIGAGPRFYGYTF,TGCGCCAGCAGGCCAATTGGGGCCGGGCCGCGCTTCTATGGCTACACCTTC,TRBV4-1,TRBJ1-2,few,-
CASSRSGGPRYGYTF,TGTGCCAGCAGCCGTTCAGGGGGCCCACGCTATGGCTACACCTTC,TRBV7-9,TRBJ1-2,once,TRBD1
CASSPSAGKKLFF,TGTGCCAGCAGCCCTTCGGCAGGGAAAAAACTGTTTTTT,TRBV7-9,TRBJ1-4,-,-
CASSSGLVWGEQFF,TGTGCCAGCAGCTCGGGACTAGTCTGGGGTGAGCAGTTCTTC,TRBV5-4,TRBJ2-1,-,TRBD2
CASSLQSSGRANTQYF,TGTGCCAGCAGCTTACAGTCTAGCGGGAGGGCTAATACGCAGTATTTT,TRBV7-2,TRBJ2-3,-,TRBD2
CAISEQGTEAFF,TGTGCCATCAGTGAGCAGGGCACTGAAGCTTTCTTT,TRBV10-3,TRBJ1-1,-,-
CASSKQGDQPQHF,TGTGCCAGCAGTAAACAGGGGGATCAGCCCCAGCATTTT,TRBV2,TRBJ1-5,-,TRBD1
CAIAGGGLPETQYF,TGTGCCATCGCGGGGGGGGGCCTCCCAGAGACCCAGTACTTC,TRBV28,TRBJ2-5,-,TRBD2
CASSIVAGGPTDTQYF,TGTGCCAGTAGTATAGTTGCGGGGGGCCCCACAGATACGCAGTATTTT,TRBV19,TRBJ2-3,-,TRBD2
CASSLYTDYINEKLFF,TGTGCCAGCAGCTTGTATACAGACTATATTAATGAAAAACTGTTTTTT,TRBV5-5,TRBJ1-4,few,-
CASSTLGPQETQYF,TGTGCCAGCAGTACACTAGGACCGCAAGAGACCCAGTACTTC,TRBV2,TRBJ2-5,-,-
CASSSNRGLLGEKLFF,TGTGCCAGCAGCTCGAACCGGGGTCTTCTGGGTGAAAAACTGTTTTTT,TRBV11-1,TRBJ1-4,-,-
CASSLGQGSAYEQYF,TGTGCCAGCAGCTTGGGACAGGGTAGCGCCTACGAGCAGTACTTC,TRBV5-4,TRBJ2-7,-,TRBD1
CASSQSQGELFF,TGCGCCAGCAGCCAATCCCAAGGGGAACTGTTTTTT,TRBV4-1,TRBJ1-4,-,-
CAISELGQGSNQPQHF,TGTGCCATCAGTGAGCTTGGACAGGGGAGCAATCAGCCCCAGCATTTT,TRBV10-3,TRBJ1-5,-,TRBD1
CSVEGAGGYTF,TGCAGCGTTGAAGGGGCGGGAGGCTACACCTTC,TRBV29-1,TRBJ1-2,-,-
CASSIQGSFQETQYF,TGTGCCAGTAGTATTCAGGGGTCGTTTCAAGAGACCCAGTACTTC,TRBV19,TRBJ2-5,-,-
CAWSVTSHQPQHF,TGTGCCTGGAGTGTAACGAGCCATCAGCCCCAGCATTTT,TRBV30,TRBJ1-5,-,-
CATSDQTSGREQFF,TGTGCCACCAGTGATCAGACTAGCGGGAGAGAGCAGTTCTTC,TRBV24-1,TRBJ2-1,-,TRBD2
CASSLVGASSPLHF,TGTGCCAGCAGCTTGGTTGGGGCAAGTTCACCCCTCCACTTT,TRBV5-6,TRBJ1-6,-,-
CASSIRGTGGADQPQHF,TGTGCCAGTAGTATAAGGGGGACAGGGGGCGCAGATCAGCCCCAGCATTTT,TRBV19,TRBJ1-5,-,TRBD1
CASSQASSGANVLTF,TGTGCCAGTAGTCAAGCTAGCTCTGGGGCCAACGTCCTGACTTTC,TRBV19,TRBJ2-6,-,-
CASSLQGTRDTEAFF,TGTGCCAGCAGCTTACAGGGGACCCGGGACACTGAAGCTTTCTTT,TRBV11-3,TRBJ1-1,-,-
CASSEPAGSTDTQYF,TGTGCCAGCAGCGAGCCGGCGGGTAGCACAGATACGCAGTATTTT,TRBV5-4,TRBJ2-3,-,-
CASSLAGLDEQYF,TGTGCCAGCAGCTTAGCGGGACTTGACGAGCAGTACTTC,TRBV7-9,TRBJ2-7,few,-
CASSKGPGWDTQYF,TGTGCCAGCAGCAAAGGTCCCGGGTGGGATACGCAGTATTTT,TRBV7-3,TRBJ2-3,-,-
CASRDRRGYGYTF,TGTGCCAGCCGGGACAGGCGCGGCTATGGCTACACCTTC,TRBV7-8,TRBJ1-2,-,TRBD1
CASSYRNTEAFF,TGTGCCAGCTCCTACAGGAACACTGAAGCTTTCTTT,TRBV18,TRBJ1-1,-,-
CSVNRGRGTQYF,TGCAGCGTGAACAGGGGGCGCGGGACCCAGTACTTC,TRBV29-1,TRBJ2-5,-,TRBD1
CASSQGGYTF,TGTGCCAGCTCACAGGGCGGCTACACCTTC,TRBV21-1,TRBJ1-2,-,-
CASSELGVGYTF,TGTGCCAGCAGTGAATTAGGGGTCGGCTACACCTTC,TRBV25-1,TRBJ1-2,-,-
CASSPLKGRLNYGYTF,TGTGCCAGCAGTCCCCTCAAGGGGAGGCTGAACTATGGCTACACCTTC,TRBV27,TRBJ1-2,-,-
CASSSGQTIGYGYTF,TGCGCCAGCAGCTCGGGACAAACCATCGGTTATGGCTACACCTTC,TRBV5-1,TRBJ1-2,-,-
CASSGRGGQSYNEQFF,TGTGCCAGCTCGGGTCGGGGGGGGCAGTCCTACAATGAGCAGTTCTTC,TRBV3-1/TRBV3-2,TRBJ2-1,-,TRBD2
CASTGGEKLFF,TGTGCCAGCACTGGGGGGGAAAAACTGTTTTTT,TRBV7-9,TRBJ1-4,-,-
CAISERDTSYEQYF,TGTGCCATCAGTGAAAGGGACACGAGCTACGAGCAGTACTTC,TRBV10-3,TRBJ2-7,-,-